These 26 T cell receptor beta chains were all obtained from the same sample, sequenced in a study of T cell changes during pregnancy in multiple sclerosis. Profiling relied on immunoSEQ multiplex PCR, and the TCRdb table lists in-frame clones only, not all of them. The sample lists 30,000 to 35,000 clones, around 90% occurring once. Here the sequenced sample was CD8+ T cells from peripheral blood mononuclear cells, taken after pregnancy. The receptors here all came from a female donor with multiple sclerosis, enrolled in a pregnancy study.

This chain joins TRBV6-4 and TRBJ2-2, with D perhaps matching TRBD1 (5 bases). The CDR3 is 16 amino acids. Trimming took off 1 base at V and 4 bases at J, with 13 bases between the two ends. CDR1 is MRHNA and CDR2 is SNTAGT in the germline V gene. The CDR3 DNA reads as TGTGCCAGCAGTGACTTAACCCGACAGACCACCGGGGAGCTGTTTTTT. It specifies CASSDLTRQTTGELFF.

J is TRBJ1-1 and V is TRBV4-3, with D maybe TRBD1 (5 bases). CDR1 is LGHNA and CDR2 is YSLEER in the germline V gene. The CDR3 contains 15 residues. The V gene lost 0 bases and the J gene lost 4 bases, with 12 bases spanning the gap. This CDR3 reads CASSQEGQGLTEAFF. CDR3 in DNA: TGCGCCAGCAGCCAAGAAGGGCAGGGCCTCACTGAAGCTTTCTTT.

The J gene is TRBJ1-1, the V gene TRBV27; tentative D call: TRBD1 (6 bases). Germline V gives CDR1 MNHEY, CDR2 SMNVEV (reference sequence). The CDR3 consists of 13 residues. V was clipped by 3 bases and J by 5 bases, with 10 bases between them. CDR3 residues: CASSLGARTEAFF. In DNA, the CDR3 is TGTGCCAGCAGTTTGGGGGCCCGGACTGAAGCTTTCTTT.

This clone was detected once. The rearrangement uses TRBV9 and TRBJ1-1, with a tentative D call TRBD1 (5 bases). Trimming removed 0 bases at V and 1 base at J, with 10 bases between. CDR1 SGDLS and CDR2 YYNGEE come from the germline V gene. This CDR3 contains 15 residues. The CDR3 DNA sequence: TGTGCCAGCAGCGTAGAGGGGCGCGCGAACACTGAAGCTTTCTTT. Amino acid sequence: CASSVEGRANTEAFF.

This chain joins TRBV9 and TRBJ1-4; D is possibly TRBD1 (5 bases). With 0 bases removed from V and 8 bases from J, the gap between germline ends came to 14 bases. Germline V lookup: CDR1 SGDLS, CDR2 YYNGEE. This CDR3 region has 15 residues. The CDR3, as DNA: TGTGCCAGCAGCGTAGATGCGGGGCGTAGGGAAAAACTGTTTTTT. Its protein product is CASSVDAGRREKLFF. The complete variable domain, with remaining parts taken from reference TRBV9 and TRBJ1-4, reads DSGVTQTPKHLITATGQRVTLRCSPRSGDLSVYWYQQSLDQGLQFLIQYYNGEERAKGNILERFSAQQFPDLHSELNLSSLELGDSALYFCASSVDAGRREKLFFGSGTQLSVL.

The V call is TRBV9, the J call TRBJ1-2; the match to TRBD1 covers 10 bases. The CDR3 runs to 14 residues. J was trimmed by 6 bases and V by 2 bases; bases with no gene match: 4. Germline CDR1 is SGDLS and CDR2 is YYNGEE. Here the CDR3 DNA reads TGTGCCAGCAGCGTGAGACAGGGGGCTGATGGCTACACCTTC. It yields the protein CASSVRQGADGYTF.

This clone was found once. The J gene is TRBJ1-2, the V gene TRBV7-8; the match to TRBD1 covers 8 bases. Germline assignment: CDR1 SGHVS and CDR2 FQNEAQ. This CDR3 region has 13 residues. V was pared by 4 bases and J by 7 bases, with 5 bases of the junction left unmatched. The CDR3 DNA sequence: TGTGCCAGCAGCTCGACCACAGGGGGTGGCTACACCTTC. Translation gives CASSSTTGGGYTF.

This chain's CDR3 is CASSPQGHIQYF. The CDR3 DNA follows: TGCGCCAGCAGCCCACAGGGACACATTCAGTACTTC. The chain carries TRBV4-1 and TRBJ2-4; D is perhaps TRBD1 (6 bases). V shed 4 bases and J shed 8 bases, with 9 bases lying between them. The CDR3 length is 12 residues. Germline values: CDR1 MGHRA, CDR2 YSYEKL.

The chain has TRBV29-1 and TRBJ2-7; TRBD1 is a possible D gene (6 bases). The CDR3 has 13 amino acids. The V and J ends lost 3 bases and 2 bases respectively, with 11 bases between them. Germline CDR1 and CDR2: SQVTM and ANQGSEA. CDR3 in amino acids: CSVDLQGTYEQYF. CDR3 sequence (DNA): TGCAGCGTTGACCTACAGGGAACCTACGAGCAGTACTTC.

This rearrangement joins TRBV2 to TRBJ2-5; 13 bases match TRBD2. The V segment lost 6 bases and the J segment 2 bases; nucleotides outside the gene matches: 9. Germline V gene data show CDR1 as SNHLY and CDR2 as FYNNEI. CDR3 size: 17 residues. The CDR3 coding sequence is TGTGCCAGCAGGACTAGCGGGGGGTCATGGGAGCAAGAGACCCAGTACTTC. Protein product: CASRTSGGSWEQETQYF.

The rearrangement uses TRBV29-1 and TRBJ1-5; no clear D gene. The length of the CDR3 is 13 residues. Germline V CDR1 and CDR2: SQVTM, ANQGSEA. The germline V and J ends were trimmed by 4 bases and 1 base, with 8 bases remaining between them. The CDR3 is CSVGGRSNQPQHF. CDR3 nucleotides: TGCAGCGTTGGAGGGAGAAGCAATCAGCCCCAGCATTTT. Supplemented by reference TRBV29-1 and TRBJ1-5, the full variable domain reads SAVISQKPSRDICQRGTSLTIQCQVDSQVTMMFWYRQQPGQSLTLIATANQGSEATYESGFVIDKFPISRPNLTFSTLTVSNMSPEDSSIYLCSVGGRSNQPQHFGDGTRLSIL.

The rearrangement links TRBV6-1 to TRBJ2-3; 7 positions agree with TRBD2. Germline values: CDR1 MNHNS, CDR2 SASEGT. Trimming removed 2 bases from V and 2 bases from J; junction bases left unmatched: 19. This CDR3 contains 20 residues. The DNA of the CDR3 is TGTGCCAGCAGTGAATACTTGATCGGGGTAGGGCGGGGGAACACAGATACGCAGTATTTT. This encodes CASSEYLIGVGRGNTDTQYF.

This chain uses TRBV19 with TRBJ1-1; D is ambiguous. The CDR3 is 11 amino acids. The V and J ends lost 3 bases and 6 bases respectively, with 5 bases between them. Germline CDR1 LNHDA, CDR2 SQIVND (reference sequence). For the CDR3, the DNA is TGTGCCAGTAGTATTGGCCCTGAAGCTTTCTTT. Translation: CASSIGPEAFF.

The V and J genes are TRBV27 and TRBJ2-7; D perhaps matches TRBD1 (6 bases). CDR1 is MNHEY and CDR2 is SMNVEV in the germline V gene (reference sequence). The V gene lost 6 bases and the J gene lost 1 base, with 13 bases spanning the gap. The CDR3 has 14 residues. CDR3 loop: CASSATGWSYEQYF. The CDR3 DNA is TGTGCCAGCAGCGCCACAGGGTGGTCCTACGAGCAGTACTTC.

This sequence joins TRBV6-4 and TRBJ2-1, with a possible D match to TRBD1 (5 bases). V lost 5 bases and J lost 1, with 12 bases in between. CDR1 and CDR2 (germline): MRHNA, SNTAGT. This CDR3 is built from 15 residues. CDR3 loop: CASSFDSGSYNEQFF. CDR3 in DNA: TGTGCCAGCAGTTTCGACAGTGGATCCTACAATGAGCAGTTCTTC.

This clone appeared once. The chain links TRBV9 to TRBJ2-1, with a tentative D call TRBD2 (6 bases). CDR1 is SGDLS, CDR2 YYNGEE, per germline. The V and J ends lost 4 bases and 7 bases respectively, with 18 bases between them. This CDR3 is 15 amino acids long. DNA for the CDR3: TGTGCCAGCAGCCGACACCCGGGACTCCCAAATGAGCAGTTCTTC. This gives the protein CASSRHPGLPNEQFF.

The rearrangement uses TRBV19 and TRBJ2-3; TRBD2 might be the D (6 bases). Germline CDR1 reads LNHDA; CDR2 reads SQIVND (reference sequence). Trimming cost V 10 bases and J 0 bases, with 14 bases left between them. The CDR3 consists of 14 residues. The CDR3: CAIDNGGSTDTQYF. DNA for the CDR3: TGTGCCATAGACAACGGGGGTAGCACAGATACGCAGTATTTT.

This chain connects TRBV9 to TRBJ1-6, with D possibly matching TRBD1 (5 bases). In germline, CDR1 is SGDLS, CDR2 YYNGEE. V lost 2 bases and J 7 bases, leaving 10 bases between the germline ends. The CDR3 runs 14 residues. This chain's CDR3 is CASSVGGGNSPLHF. In DNA, the CDR3 is TGTGCCAGCAGCGTGGGCGGGGGGAATTCACCCCTCCACTTT.

In its sample, this clone ranks as medium-sized. V usage is TRBV5-6 and J usage is TRBJ2-2, with 7 bases matching TRBD1. CDR3 length: 14 amino acids. In germline, CDR1 is SGHDT, CDR2 YYEEEE. Unmatched junction bases numbered 8, after V lost 6 bases and J lost 6 bases. CDR3 region: CASIKQGYAGELFF. The CDR3 DNA reads as TGTGCCAGCATCAAACAGGGGTACGCCGGGGAGCTGTTTTTT.

A single count supports this clone. The chain has TRBV5-6 and TRBJ2-7; 7 nucleotides agree with TRBD1. Germline V gene data show CDR1 as SGHDT and CDR2 as YYEEEE. The CDR3 runs 14 residues. V lost 5 bases, J lost 3 bases, and 8 bases stayed unmatched. The CDR3 loop reads CASSAIGTDYEQYF. The CDR3 coding sequence is TGTGCCAGCAGTGCAATAGGGACAGACTACGAGCAGTACTTC.

The J gene is TRBJ2-1, the V gene TRBV5-4; a weak D match, TRBD2 (6 bases). The CDR3 extends over 13 amino acids. Trimming took 5 bases from V and 6 from J, leaving 12 bases between them. Per germline, CDR1 SGHNT and CDR2 YYREEE (reference sequence). Here the CDR3 reads CASRQGGANEQFF. CDR3 coding DNA: TGTGCCAGCAGGCAGGGCGGGGCCAATGAGCAGTTCTTC.

This chain links TRBV4-3 with TRBJ2-1; 8 bases match TRBD2. Germline V gene sequence: CDR1 LGHNA, CDR2 YSLEER. J was trimmed by 5 bases and V by 4 bases; bases with no gene match: 13. CDR3 length: 17 amino acids. CDR3 nucleotides: TGCGCCAGCAGCCCCACAATCACTAGCGGTACCAACAATGAGCAGTTCTTC. It translates to CASSPTITSGTNNEQFF.

The rearrangement links TRBV5-1 to TRBJ1-2, with D unresolved. Germline lookup yields CDR1 SGHRS and CDR2 YFSETQ. The CDR3 is made up of 14 amino acids. V was trimmed by 0 bases and J by 3 bases, leaving 9 bases between them. CDR3 region: CASSLGAHDYGYTF. CDR3 sequence (DNA): TGCGCCAGCAGCTTGGGGGCCCATGACTATGGCTACACCTTC.

This chain uses TRBV11-2 with TRBJ2-1; weak D call: TRBD1 (6 bases). The CDR3 totals 15 residues. Germline V lookup: CDR1 SGHAT, CDR2 FQNNGV. V dropped 1 base and J dropped 7 bases, with 14 bases sitting between them. The DNA for the CDR3 is TGTGCCAGCAGCTTAGGCAGGGGCTCCCGAAATGAGCAGTTCTTC. It encodes CASSLGRGSRNEQFF.

This clone came up once. V usage is TRBV7-9 and J usage is TRBJ2-7; 8 nucleotides agree with TRBD1. Germline V gene data show CDR1 as SEHNR and CDR2 as FQNEAQ (reference sequence). The trim removed 1 base at V and 0 bases at J, leaving 11 bases unmatched. The CDR3 has 18 residues. CDR3 loop: CASSLVRTGPRSSYEQYF. As DNA, the CDR3 is TGTGCCAGCAGCTTAGTGCGGACAGGGCCGAGGAGCTCCTACGAGCAGTACTTC.

The rearrangement joins TRBV4-3 to TRBJ2-5; TRBD1 is a possible D gene (5 bases). Germline V lookup: CDR1 LGHNA, CDR2 YSLEER. V was cut by 0 bases and J by 1 base, with 6 bases left in between. CDR3 length: 14 amino acids. This CDR3 is CASSQDRAQETQYF. The CDR3 DNA follows: TGCGCCAGCAGCCAAGACAGGGCCCAAGAGACCCAGTACTTC.